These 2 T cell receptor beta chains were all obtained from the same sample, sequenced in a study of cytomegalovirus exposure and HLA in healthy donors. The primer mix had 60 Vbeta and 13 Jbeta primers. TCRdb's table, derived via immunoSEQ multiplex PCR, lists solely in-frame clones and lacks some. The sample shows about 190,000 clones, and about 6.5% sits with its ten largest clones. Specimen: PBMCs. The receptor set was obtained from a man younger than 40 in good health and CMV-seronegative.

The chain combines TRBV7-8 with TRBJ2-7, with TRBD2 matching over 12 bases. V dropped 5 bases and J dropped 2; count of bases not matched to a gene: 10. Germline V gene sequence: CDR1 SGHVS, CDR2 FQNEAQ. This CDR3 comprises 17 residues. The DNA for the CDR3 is TGTGCCAGCAGCATCCTAGCGGGGGGGGCCACTCCCTACGAGCAGTACTTC. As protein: CASSILAGGATPYEQYF.

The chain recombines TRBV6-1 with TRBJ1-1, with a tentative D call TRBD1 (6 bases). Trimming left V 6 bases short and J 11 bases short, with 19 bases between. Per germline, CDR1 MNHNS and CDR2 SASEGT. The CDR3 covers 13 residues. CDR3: CASSADRLWEAFF. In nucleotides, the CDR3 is TGTGCCAGCAGCGCCGACAGGTTGTGGGAGGCTTTCTTT.